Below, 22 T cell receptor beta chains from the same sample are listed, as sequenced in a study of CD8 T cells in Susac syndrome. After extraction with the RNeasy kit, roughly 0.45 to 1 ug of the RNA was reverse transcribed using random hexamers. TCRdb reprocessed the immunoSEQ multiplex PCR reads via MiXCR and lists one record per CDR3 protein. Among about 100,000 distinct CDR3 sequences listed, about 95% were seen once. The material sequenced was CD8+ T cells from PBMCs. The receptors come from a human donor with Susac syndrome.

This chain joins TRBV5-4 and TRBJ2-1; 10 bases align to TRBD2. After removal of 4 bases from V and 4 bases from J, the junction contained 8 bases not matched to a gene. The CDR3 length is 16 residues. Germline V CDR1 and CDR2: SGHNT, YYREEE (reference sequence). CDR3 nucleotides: TGTGCCAGCAGCACCGTCCGGACTAGCGGATACAATGAGCAGTTCTTC. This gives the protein CASSTVRTSGYNEQFF.

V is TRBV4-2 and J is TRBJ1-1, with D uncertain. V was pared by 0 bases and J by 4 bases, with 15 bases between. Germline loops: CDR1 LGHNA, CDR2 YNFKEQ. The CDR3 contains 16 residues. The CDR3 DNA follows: TGTGCCAGCAGCCAAGAATTGGGGTCGTCAGGCACTGAAGCTTTCTTT. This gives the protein CASSQELGSSGTEAFF.

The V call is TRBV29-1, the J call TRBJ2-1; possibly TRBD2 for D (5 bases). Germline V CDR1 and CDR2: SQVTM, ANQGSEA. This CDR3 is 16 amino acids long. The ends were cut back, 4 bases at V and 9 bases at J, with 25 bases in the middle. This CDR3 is CSVVGSAGGTGSEQFF. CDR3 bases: TGCAGCGTTGTTGGATCTGCGGGCGGTACTGGAAGTGAGCAGTTCTTC.

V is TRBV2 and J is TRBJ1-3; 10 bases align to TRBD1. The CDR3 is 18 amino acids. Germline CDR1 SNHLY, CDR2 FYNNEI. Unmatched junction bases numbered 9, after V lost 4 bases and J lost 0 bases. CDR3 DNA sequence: TGTGCCAGCAGTGCCCGGGACAGGGGACCCGTCTCTGGAAACACCATATATTTT. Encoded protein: CASSARDRGPVSGNTIYF.

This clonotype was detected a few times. The CDR3 loop reads CSALTYSSYEQYF. CDR3 nucleotides: TGCAGCGCTTTGACATACAGCTCCTACGAGCAGTACTTC. The gene calls are TRBV29-1 and TRBJ2-7; no definite D call. Germline CDR1 is SQVTM and CDR2 is ANQGSEA. The CDR3 runs 13 residues. Trimming pared 7 bases from V and 0 bases from J, leaving 13 bases between.

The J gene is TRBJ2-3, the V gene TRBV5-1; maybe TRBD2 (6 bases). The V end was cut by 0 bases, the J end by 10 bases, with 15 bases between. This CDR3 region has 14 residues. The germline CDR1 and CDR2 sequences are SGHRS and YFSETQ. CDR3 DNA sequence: TGCGCCAGCAGCTTGGCGATAACGGGGGTCGCGCAGTATTTT. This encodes CASSLAITGVAQYF.

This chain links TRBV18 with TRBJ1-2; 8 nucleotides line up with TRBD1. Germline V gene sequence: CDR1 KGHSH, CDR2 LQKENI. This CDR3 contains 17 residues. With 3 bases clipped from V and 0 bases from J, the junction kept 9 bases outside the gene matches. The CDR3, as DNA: TGTGCCAGCTCACCCGGGACAGGCAATTCACCTAACTATGGCTACACCTTC. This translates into CASSPGTGNSPNYGYTF.

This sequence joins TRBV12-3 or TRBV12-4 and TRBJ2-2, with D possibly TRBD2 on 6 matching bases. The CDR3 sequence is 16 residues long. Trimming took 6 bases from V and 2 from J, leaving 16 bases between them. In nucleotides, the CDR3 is TGTGCCAGCAGGCGGGGAGCCCTTAGTAACACCGGGGAGCTGTTTTTT. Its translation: CASRRGALSNTGELFF.

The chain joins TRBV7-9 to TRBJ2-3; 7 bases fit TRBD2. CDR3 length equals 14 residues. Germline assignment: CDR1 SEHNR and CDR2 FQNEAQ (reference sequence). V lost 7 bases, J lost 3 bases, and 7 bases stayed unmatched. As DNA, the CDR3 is TGTGCCAGCACCGATGGGGGGGGGACAGATACGCAGTATTTT. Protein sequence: CASTDGGGTDTQYF.

CDR3 nucleotide sequence: TGTGCGACAGGGGGCGGACAAGAGACCCAGTACTTC. It specifies CATGGGQETQYF. V and J are TRBV12-5 and TRBJ2-5; 10 positions agree with TRBD1. In germline, CDR1 is LGHNT, CDR2 FRNRAP. This CDR3 is built from 12 residues.

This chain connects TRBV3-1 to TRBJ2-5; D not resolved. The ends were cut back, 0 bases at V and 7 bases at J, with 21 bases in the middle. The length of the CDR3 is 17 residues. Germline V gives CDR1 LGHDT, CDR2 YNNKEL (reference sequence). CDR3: CASSQDQIGSRGRTQYF. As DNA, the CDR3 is TGTGCCAGCAGCCAAGATCAGATCGGGTCCCGAGGCCGGACCCAGTACTTC.

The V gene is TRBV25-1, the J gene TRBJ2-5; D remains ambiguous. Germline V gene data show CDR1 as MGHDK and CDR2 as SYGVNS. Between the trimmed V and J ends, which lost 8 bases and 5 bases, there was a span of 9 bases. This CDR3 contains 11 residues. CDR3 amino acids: CASGLGETQYF. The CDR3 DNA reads TGTGCCAGCGGCCTAGGCGAGACCCAGTACTTC. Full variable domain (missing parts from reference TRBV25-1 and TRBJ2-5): EADIYQTPRYLVIGTGKKITLECSQTMGHDKMYWYQQDPGMELHLIHYSYGVNSTEKGDLSSESTVSRIRTEHFPLTLESARPSHTSQYLCASGLGETQYFGPGTRLLVL.

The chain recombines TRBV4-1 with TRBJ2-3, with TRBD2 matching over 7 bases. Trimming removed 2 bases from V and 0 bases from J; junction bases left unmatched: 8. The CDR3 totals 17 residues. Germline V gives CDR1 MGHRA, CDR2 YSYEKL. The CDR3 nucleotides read TGCGCCAGCAGCCAAATGGTAGCGGGCCTTAGCACAGATACGCAGTATTTT. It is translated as CASSQMVAGLSTDTQYF.

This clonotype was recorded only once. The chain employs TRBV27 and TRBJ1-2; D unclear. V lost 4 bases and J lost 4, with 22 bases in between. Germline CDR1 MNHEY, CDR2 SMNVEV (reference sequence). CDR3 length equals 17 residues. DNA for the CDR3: TGTGCCAGCAGTTCCCCTGAGGTCGTAGGGATGGGCTATGGCTACACCTTC. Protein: CASSSPEVVGMGYGYTF.

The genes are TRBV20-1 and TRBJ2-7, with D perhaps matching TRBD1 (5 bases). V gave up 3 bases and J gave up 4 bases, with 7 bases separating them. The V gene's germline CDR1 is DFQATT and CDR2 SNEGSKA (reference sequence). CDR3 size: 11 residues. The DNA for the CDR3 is TGCAGTGCTAGCAGGGTTTACGAGCAGTACTTC. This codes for CSASRVYEQYF.

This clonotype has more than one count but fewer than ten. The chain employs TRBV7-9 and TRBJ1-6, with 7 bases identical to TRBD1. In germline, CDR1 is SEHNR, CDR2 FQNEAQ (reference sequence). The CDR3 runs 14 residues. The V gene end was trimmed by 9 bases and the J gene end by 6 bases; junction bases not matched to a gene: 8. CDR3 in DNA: TGTGCCAGTAGTGGGGGACAGCTTAATTCACCCCTCCACTTT. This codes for CASSGGQLNSPLHF.

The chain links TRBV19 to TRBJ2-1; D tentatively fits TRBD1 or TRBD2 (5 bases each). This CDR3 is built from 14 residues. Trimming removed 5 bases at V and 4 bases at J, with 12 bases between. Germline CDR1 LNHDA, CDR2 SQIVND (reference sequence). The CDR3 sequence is CASSPLGPYNEQFF. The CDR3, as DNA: TGTGCCAGTAGTCCACTGGGACCATACAATGAGCAGTTCTTC.

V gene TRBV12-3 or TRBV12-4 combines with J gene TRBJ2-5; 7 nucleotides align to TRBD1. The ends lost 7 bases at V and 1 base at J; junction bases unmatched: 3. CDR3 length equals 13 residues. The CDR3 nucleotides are TGTGCCAGCAATAGGGACAGCCAAGAGACCCAGTACTTC. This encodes CASNRDSQETQYF.

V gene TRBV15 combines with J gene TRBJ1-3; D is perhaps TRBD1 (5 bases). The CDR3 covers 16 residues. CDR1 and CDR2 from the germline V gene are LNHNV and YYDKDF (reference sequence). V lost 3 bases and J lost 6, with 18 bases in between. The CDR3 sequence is CATSRDKGSAENTIYF. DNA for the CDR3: TGTGCCACCAGCAGGGACAAGGGTAGTGCTGAAAACACCATATATTTT.

In DNA, the CDR3 is TGCAGTGCGCGGGGACTAGCCCTCACCGGGGAGCTGTTTTTT. It is translated as CSARGLALTGELFF. The gene calls are TRBV20-1 and TRBJ2-2; TRBD2 matches 9 bases. V trimming: 6 bases; J trimming: 4 bases; junction bases outside the gene matches: 6. The CDR3 consists of 14 residues. Germline lookup yields CDR1 DFQATT and CDR2 SNEGSKA (reference sequence).

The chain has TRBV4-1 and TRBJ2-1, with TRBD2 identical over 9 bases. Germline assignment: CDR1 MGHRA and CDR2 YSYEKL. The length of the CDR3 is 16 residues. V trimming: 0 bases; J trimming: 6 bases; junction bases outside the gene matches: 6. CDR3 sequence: CASSQEGSGRPNEQFF. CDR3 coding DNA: TGCGCCAGCAGCCAAGAAGGCAGCGGGAGGCCCAATGAGCAGTTCTTC.

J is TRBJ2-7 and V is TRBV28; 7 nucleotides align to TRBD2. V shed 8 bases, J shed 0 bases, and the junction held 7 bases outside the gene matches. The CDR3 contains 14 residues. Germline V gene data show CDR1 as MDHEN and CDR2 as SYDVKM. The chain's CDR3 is CASASGSSSYEQYF. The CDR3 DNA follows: TGTGCCAGCGCTAGCGGTTCGAGCTCCTACGAGCAGTACTTC.